A selection of T cell receptor beta chains follows, all from one sample in a study of synovial regulatory T cells in juvenile arthritis. Repertoires were generated with immunoSEQ multiplex PCR, while TCRdb's copy carries only in-frame clones and drops some. The listing records 2,500 or so clones. The sample consisted of Treg cells from the synovium. The receptors originated from a donor younger than 30 with juvenile idiopathic arthritis. The CDR3 runs from the conserved cysteine through the conserved F or W. Clone size is given as once, few or many counts, or a class when the clone is expanded.

>medium-sized|TRBV7-2|TRBJ2-7
CASSPGTVVYEQYF
>medium-sized|TRBV7-9|TRBJ2-1
CATTEGGRDWNEQFF
>medium-sized|TRBV5-1|TRBJ2-7
CASSPGTSGRQILDGQYF
>medium-sized|TRBV5-1|TRBJ2-2
CASRLSSQNTGELFF
>medium-sized|TRBV5-4|TRBJ2-5
CASSTRTGSLQETQYF
>medium-sized|TRBV4-1|TRBJ2-3
CASSQESSGSLTDTQYF
>medium-sized|TRBV2|TRBJ1-1
CASNGQGNTEAFF
>medium-sized|TRBV2|TRBJ1-1
CASSGEGNTEAFF
>medium-sized|TRBV30|TRBJ2-1
CAWNEVNEQFF
>medium-sized|TRBV5-6|TRBJ1-5
CASSLRGRSNQPQHF
>medium-sized|TRBV5-1|TRBJ1-3
CASSWGRGDGNTIYF
>medium-sized|TRBV29-1|TRBJ1-1
CSVLALGLNTEAFF
>medium-sized|TRBV7-6|TRBJ2-7
CASSSSIHSYEQYF
>medium-sized|TRBV7-9|TRBJ2-2
CASSLRSRLGTGELFF
>medium-sized|TRBV5-4|TRBJ1-2
CASSLDMTPNYGYTF
>medium-sized|TRBV10-3|TRBJ1-3
CAIRRQAGNTIYF
>medium-sized|TRBV29-1|TRBJ2-3
CSVGSGGYFTDTQYF
>medium-sized|TRBV30|TRBJ2-7
CAWADRGTWLLYF
>medium-sized|TRBV6-1|TRBJ1-5
CASSGDRGHSNQPQHF
>medium-sized|TRBV29-1|TRBJ1-1
CSVVESAKAFF
>medium-sized|TRBV5-4|TRBJ2-5
CASSSASGRARETQYF
>medium-sized|TRBV11-2|TRBJ1-2
CASSLSPGQGAWGYTF
>medium-sized|TRBV5-1|TRBJ2-1
CASSLRGGLGLNNEQFF
>medium-sized|TRBV27|TRBJ1-2
CASSLDRDYGYTF
>medium-sized|TRBV5-6|TRBJ1-2
CASSFVSKGYTF
>medium-sized|TRBV5-4|TRBJ2-7
CASSPRPDYEQYF
>medium-sized|TRBV5-1|TRBJ2-7
CASSLETAGGPLASYEQYF
>medium-sized|TRBV29-1|TRBJ2-7
CSVELGGRGQYF
>medium-sized|TRBV7-8|TRBJ2-7
CASSPRTGDTYEQYF
>medium-sized|TRBV5-6|TRBJ2-7
CASSPDPLGVGNEQYF
>medium-sized|TRBV10-1|TRBJ1-5
CASSESAGGRADSYSNQPQHF
>medium-sized|TRBV6-5|TRBJ2-7
CASSSGKGGFNEQYF
>medium-sized|TRBV6-1|TRBJ2-5
CASSDLTSGSLAQYF
>medium-sized|TRBV10-3|TRBJ1-1
CAISPEGGNTEAFF
>medium-sized|TRBV7-2|TRBJ1-4
CASSLGWELNEKLFF
>medium-sized|TRBV7-2|TRBJ2-7
CASSQQGTGIEQYF
>medium-sized|TRBV21-1|TRBJ2-7
CASTTRGTSSYEQYF
>medium-sized|TRBV6-1|TRBJ2-7
CASTGPGQGFYEQYF
>medium-sized|TRBV6-1|TRBJ1-2
CASSEGHYGYTF
>medium-sized|TRBV6-5|TRBJ2-5
CASSYSTWQGTQYF
>medium-sized|TRBV6-1|TRBJ2-1
CAGGLANLNEQFF
>medium-sized|TRBV5-1|TRBJ1-6
CASSLAAAGGYNSPLHF
>medium-sized|TRBV29-1|TRBJ2-7
CSVEQQGGGEQYF
>medium-sized|TRBV9|TRBJ2-2
CASSAKRGGPTGGGELFF
>medium-sized|TRBV4-1|TRBJ2-7
CASSQDREYEQYF
>large|TRBV6-5|TRBJ1-1
CASSTGGKAFF
>medium-sized|TRBV5-1|TRBJ2-7
CASSLWDPPTEQYF
>medium-sized|TRBV18|TRBJ2-2
CASSRLAGELFF
>medium-sized|TRBV4-1|TRBJ2-1
CASSQDKRTSGSNEQFF
>large|TRBV11-2|TRBJ1-6
CASSLGQGGSPLHF
>medium-sized|TRBV9|TRBJ2-7
CASSVDPSGTSSYEQYF
>medium-sized|TRBV6-4|TRBJ1-1
CASSEQSNTEAFF
>medium-sized|TRBV5-6|TRBJ1-3
CASTGWLDSGNTIYF
>medium-sized|TRBV14|TRBJ1-3
CASSQVTNTIYF
>medium-sized|TRBV10-3|TRBJ2-3
CAISDWGTGDTQYF
>medium-sized|TRBV2|TRBJ2-5
CATTEGGRRGAETQYF
>medium-sized|TRBV25-1|TRBJ1-1
CASSVTGQNTEAFF
>medium-sized|TRBV18|TRBJ2-3
CASSPQRDTQYF
>medium-sized|TRBV19|TRBJ1-2
CASSAGQLRTFGYTF